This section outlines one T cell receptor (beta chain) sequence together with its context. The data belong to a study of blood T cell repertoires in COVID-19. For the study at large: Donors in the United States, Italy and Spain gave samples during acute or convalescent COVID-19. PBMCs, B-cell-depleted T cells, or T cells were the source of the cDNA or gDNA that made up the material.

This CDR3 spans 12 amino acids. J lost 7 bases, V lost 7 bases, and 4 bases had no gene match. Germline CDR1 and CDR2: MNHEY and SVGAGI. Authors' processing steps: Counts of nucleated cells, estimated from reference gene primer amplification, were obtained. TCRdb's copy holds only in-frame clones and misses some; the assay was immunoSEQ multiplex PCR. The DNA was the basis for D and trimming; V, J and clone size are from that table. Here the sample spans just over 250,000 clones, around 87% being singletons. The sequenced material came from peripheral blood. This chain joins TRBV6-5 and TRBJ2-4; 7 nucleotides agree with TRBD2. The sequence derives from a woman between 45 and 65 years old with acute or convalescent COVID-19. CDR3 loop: CASIGLGNIQYF. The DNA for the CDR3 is TGTGCCAGCATCGGACTAGGGAACATTCAGTACTTC.